This T cell receptor (beta chain) was documented in a study of shared clonotypes between healthy human individuals. Study details: Each donor had three CD4 naive, three CD4 memory, two CD8 naive and one CD8 memory plate.

Naive CD8 cells lacked CD45RO and underwent positive selection for CCR7, leaving out terminally differentiated effector memory CD45RA+ cells. Donors comprised only Caucasian adults living in Nashville, Tennessee. Between the trimmed V and J ends, which lost 0 bases and 7 bases, there was a span of 13 bases. The CDR3 contains 14 residues. Germline V gene sequence: CDR1 SGDLS, CDR2 YYNGEE. On sorted subsets, replicate PCRs used about 200 ng DNA, or tens of thousands of T cell genomes. The assay was immunoSEQ multiplex PCR, and TCRdb's table has in-frame clones only and misses some. Of roughly 2.1 million clones in the sample, just over 90% were seen once.

The TCR originated in a man younger than 35 in good health. Some clones in this sample may be carry-over from other donors' samples. The chain links TRBV9 to TRBJ1-2; D gene uncertain. Material: naive CD8+ T cells from PBMCs. The CDR3 loop is CASSVGAGDAGYTF. CDR3 bases: TGTGCCAGCAGCGTAGGAGCGGGCGATGCTGGCTACACCTTC.